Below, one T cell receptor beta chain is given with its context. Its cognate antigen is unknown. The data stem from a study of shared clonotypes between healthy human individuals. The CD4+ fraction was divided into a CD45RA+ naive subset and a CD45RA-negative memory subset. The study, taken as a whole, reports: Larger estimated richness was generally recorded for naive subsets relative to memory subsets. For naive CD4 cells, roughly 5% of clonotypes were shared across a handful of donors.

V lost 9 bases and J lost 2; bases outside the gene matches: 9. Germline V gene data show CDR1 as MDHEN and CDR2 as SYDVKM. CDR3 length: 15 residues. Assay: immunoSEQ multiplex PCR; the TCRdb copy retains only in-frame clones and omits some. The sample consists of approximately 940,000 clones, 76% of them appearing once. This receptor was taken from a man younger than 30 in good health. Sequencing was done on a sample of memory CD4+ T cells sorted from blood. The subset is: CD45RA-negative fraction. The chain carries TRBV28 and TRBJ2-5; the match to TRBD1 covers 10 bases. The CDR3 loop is CASRGTGVGQETQYF. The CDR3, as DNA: TGTGCCAGTCGCGGGACAGGGGTTGGGCAAGAGACCCAGTACTTC.